This T cell receptor beta chain is drawn from a study of identical twins. A note on this clonotype: Its specificity is unknown. A much larger clonotype is one base distant, so this may be a read error.

Findings and limits, study-wide: Twins shared out-of-frame alpha sequences with excess low generation probability. The abundant beta clonotypes from cord blood had fewer insertions, and memory repertoires had none of this.

A universal primer binding site was introduced by template switching. The final cDNA contained unique molecular identifiers. In TCRdb, the 5' RACE reads were re-called with MiXCR into one record per CDR3 protein. The sample lists roughly 710,000 distinct CDR3 sequences, 5.5% to 7.5% occurring once. This sequence originates from a young man in good health. Material for sequencing was naive T cells sorted from blood.

The chain's CDR3 is CDSQGPNEQFF. CDR3 nucleotide sequence: TGTGACTCTCAGGGCCCCAATGAGCAGTTCTTC. The genes are TRBV30 and TRBJ2-1; the D gene is possibly TRBD1 (5 bases). This CDR3 is built from 11 residues. Germline loops: CDR1 GTSNPN, CDR2 SVGIG (reference sequence).